This is a list of T cell receptor beta chains from one sample in a study of identical twins. TCRdb reanalysed the 5' RACE reads using MiXCR and keeps one entry per CDR3 protein. The profile shows about 470,000 distinct CDR3 sequences, less than 25% of them singletons. Separately, the same data were catalogued under a study of T cells expressing NK-cell markers.

The source material was CD4+ T cells sorted from blood. The receptors stem from a woman aged 18-35 years in good health. Both conserved end residues are part of each CDR3. The D gene is left open where the match is weak. Size is omitted from some rows. Given values are once, few, many or a class for expanded clones.

-	-	TRBJ2-7	TRBV18	CASLRSSYEQYF	TGTGCCAGCCTTAGAAGCTCCTACGAGCAGTACTTC
-	-	TRBJ1-2	TRBV15	CATSREKVSVNYGYTF	TGTGCCACCAGCAGAGAAAAGGTTTCGGTAAACTATGGCTACACCTTC
few	-	TRBJ1-5	TRBV18	CASSSGELINQPQHF	TGTGCCAGCTCCTCAGGGGAACTGATCAATCAGCCCCAGCATTTT
few	TRBD2	TRBJ2-7	TRBV2	CASRPLAGGSYEQYF	TGTGCCAGCAGGCCTCTAGCGGGAGGGTCCTACGAGCAGTACTTC
few	-	TRBJ2-1	TRBV12-3/TRBV12-4	CASILRGGEDEQFF	TGTGCCAGCATCCTCCGAGGGGGTGAGGATGAGCAGTTCTTC
-	-	TRBJ2-1	TRBV9	CASSVSVNSFNEQFF	TGTGCCAGCAGCGTCTCCGTCAATAGTTTCAATGAGCAGTTCTTC
few	TRBD1	TRBJ2-7	TRBV5-1	CASSLAGDRGYEQYF	TGCGCCAGCAGCTTGGCCGGGGACAGGGGTTACGAGCAGTACTTC
-	-	TRBJ2-7	TRBV5-6	CASSLAASVSEQYF	TGTGCCAGCAGCTTGGCGGCTAGTGTTAGCGAGCAGTACTTC
few	-	TRBJ2-1	TRBV20-1	CSALSGAQGYNEQFF	TGCAGTGCTCTCAGTGGGGCACAGGGCTACAATGAGCAGTTCTTC
-	-	TRBJ2-1	TRBV11-3	CASSLGRFNEQFF	TGTGCCAGCAGCCTCGGACGTTTCAATGAGCAGTTCTTC
-	-	TRBJ2-7	TRBV10-3	CAISGQTVREQYF	TGTGCCATCAGTGGACAGACAGTCCGCGAGCAGTACTTC
-	-	TRBJ2-3	TRBV4-3	CASSQDSEDTQYF	TGCGCCAGCAGCCAAGATAGTGAAGATACGCAGTATTTT
many	TRBD1	TRBJ2-1	TRBV5-1	CASSLGTGIYNEQFF	TGCGCCAGCAGCCTGGGGACAGGGATTTACAATGAGCAGTTCTTC
few	TRBD2	TRBJ2-1	TRBV11-2	CASSFWRGAYNEQFF	TGTGCCAGCAGCTTCTGGCGGGGGGCCTACAATGAGCAGTTCTTC
-	-	TRBJ1-2	TRBV9	CASSVGGGLGYTF	TGTGCCAGCAGTGTCGGAGGGGGTCTGGGCTACACCTTC
many	-	TRBJ2-1	TRBV29-1	CSVEDVVAAYNEQFF	TGCAGCGTTGAAGATGTGGTAGCGGCCTACAATGAGCAGTTCTTC
-	-	TRBJ1-3	TRBV25-1	CASSVSTSGNTIYF	TGTGCCAGCAGTGTCTCAACCTCTGGAAACACCATATATTTT
-	-	TRBJ1-3	TRBV7-9	CASSPWEAPGNTIYF	TGTGCCAGCAGCCCTTGGGAGGCGCCAGGAAACACCATATATTTT
few	-	TRBJ2-5	TRBV9	CASSAGLRAQETQYF	TGTGCCAGCAGCGCGGGACTCAGAGCCCAAGAGACCCAGTACTTC
-	TRBD1	TRBJ2-7	TRBV12-3/TRBV12-4	CASSLVPRQGSGEQYF	TGTGCCAGCAGTTTAGTTCCGAGACAGGGATCGGGCGAGCAGTACTTC
few	-	TRBJ1-2	TRBV20-1	CSAHRQAVDTF	TGCAGTGCCCACAGACAGGCTGTCGACACCTTC
few	TRBD2	TRBJ2-2	TRBV10-2	CASSKGLAATGELFF	TGCGCCAGCAGTAAGGGACTAGCGGCCACCGGGGAGCTGTTTTTT
-	-	TRBJ2-7	TRBV6-2/TRBV6-3	CASELDNPPYEQYF	TGTGCCAGCGAACTTGACAATCCCCCCTACGAGCAGTACTTC
-	-	TRBJ2-1	TRBV15	CATSRVPGRNEQFF	TGTGCCACCAGCAGAGTCCCAGGGAGGAATGAGCAGTTCTTC
-	-	TRBJ2-1	TRBV20-1	CSARGSTGEQFF	TGCAGTGCTAGAGGATCGACTGGTGAGCAGTTCTTC
-	-	TRBJ2-7	TRBV27	CASSFWGGPSYEQYF	TGTGCCAGCAGTTTCTGGGGGGGCCCTTCCTACGAGCAGTACTTC
-	TRBD2	TRBJ2-3	TRBV20-1	CSARGGTSGSTDTQYF	TGCAGTGCTAGAGGCGGGACTAGCGGTAGCACAGATACGCAGTATTTT
few	TRBD2	TRBJ2-3	TRBV15	CATSRDLTSGTSTDTQYF	TGTGCCACCAGCAGAGATCTAACTAGCGGGACTAGCACAGATACGCAGTATTTT
few	-	TRBJ2-5	TRBV5-1	CASSRQGNQGETQYF	TGCGCCAGCAGCCGGCAGGGTAATCAGGGGGAGACCCAGTACTTC
many	-	TRBJ2-1	TRBV7-8	CASSLLGSYNEQFF	TGTGCCAGCAGCTTACTCGGGTCCTACAATGAGCAGTTCTTC
few	-	TRBJ2-7	TRBV9	CASSVGWGTSYEQYF	TGTGCCAGCAGCGTAGGGTGGGGCACCTCCTACGAGCAGTACTTC
few	-	TRBJ1-4	TRBV20-1	CSAQIDNEKLFF	TGCAGTGCACAGATCGATAATGAAAAACTGTTTTTT
few	-	TRBJ2-3	TRBV12-3/TRBV12-4	CASNEHQTTQYF	TGTGCCAGCAACGAACACCAAACTACGCAGTATTTT
-	TRBD2	TRBJ2-3	TRBV3-1	CASSLIWGGDTQYF	TGTGCCAGCAGCCTGATATGGGGAGGGGATACGCAGTATTTT
few	-	TRBJ2-5	TRBV11-2	CASSLFGVVGETQYF	TGTGCCAGCAGCTTGTTTGGGGTGGTCGGCGAGACCCAGTACTTC
many	-	TRBJ2-5	TRBV12-3/TRBV12-4	CASSRAGTQYF	TGTGCCAGCAGTCGCGCCGGGACCCAGTACTTC
-	-	TRBJ2-7	TRBV29-1	CSVEGPDEQYF	TGCAGCGTTGAAGGTCCGGACGAGCAGTACTTC
-	-	TRBJ2-6	TRBV29-1	CSVGGTGANVLTF	TGCAGCGTGGGGGGGACAGGGGCCAACGTCCTGACTTTC
-	-	TRBJ1-1	TRBV20-1	CSAGDLRTEAFF	TGCAGTGCTGGTGATCTGAGAACTGAAGCTTTCTTT
many	-	TRBJ2-2	TRBV7-2	CASSFPNTGELFF	TGTGCCAGCAGCTTCCCGAACACCGGGGAGCTGTTTTTT
few	-	TRBJ2-7	TRBV6-5	CASSYSPQAYEQYF	TGTGCCAGCAGTTACTCCCCGCAGGCCTACGAGCAGTACTTC
-	-	TRBJ1-2	TRBV5-1	CASSSNNYGYTF	TGCGCCAGCAGCTCAAATAACTATGGCTACACCTTC
few	-	TRBJ1-5	TRBV6-1	CASSVTGNNQPQHF	TGTGCCAGCAGTGTAACAGGGAATAATCAGCCCCAGCATTTT
-	-	TRBJ2-2	TRBV5-1	CASSLVYQGRTGELFF	TGCGCCAGCAGCTTGGTGTACCAGGGGAGGACCGGGGAGCTGTTTTTT
few	TRBD2	TRBJ2-3	TRBV29-1	CSGGGPRGDTQYF	TGCAGCGGGGGGGGTCCGAGAGGAGATACGCAGTATTTT
few	-	TRBJ2-5	TRBV10-2	CASSERHNRETQYF	TGCGCCAGCAGTGAACGCCATAACAGAGAGACCCAGTACTTC
few	-	TRBJ2-2	TRBV29-1	CSVSLNPNTGELFF	TGCAGCGTTTCACTGAACCCGAACACCGGGGAGCTGTTTTTT
-	-	TRBJ1-1	TRBV7-8	CASSRARENTEAFF	TGTGCCAGCAGCAGAGCCAGGGAGAACACTGAAGCTTTCTTT
few	TRBD2	TRBJ2-3	TRBV20-1	CSAQGGSGATDTQYF	TGCAGTGCCCAAGGAGGGAGCGGGGCTACAGATACGCAGTATTTT